This T cell receptor (beta chain) was captured by sequencing in a study of T cell responses to AZD1222 COVID-19 vaccine. Study summary: Second doses were pooled across both intervals (about 4 or about 12 weeks).

Trimming pared 1 base from V and 7 bases from J, leaving 8 bases between. Germline assignment: CDR1 SGHTA and CDR2 FQGTGA. This CDR3 contains 13 residues. Some clones are missing from TCRdb's copy, which holds only in-frame ones; the method was immunoSEQ multiplex PCR. This sample carries 110,000 to 150,000 clones, 90% to 95% of them seen once, and the ten largest clones take more than 3.5%. The receptor comes from an adult in good health. Specimen: peripheral blood, collected on day 0 of AZD1222 vaccination. The chain couples TRBV7-3 to TRBJ1-5; D not resolved. CDR3 in DNA: TGTGCCAGCAGCTTAAATATGGTCCAGCCCCAGCATTTT. It encodes CASSLNMVQPQHF.